This T cell receptor beta chain derives from a study of blood T cell repertoires in COVID-19. Study information: Italy, Spain and the United States were the sources of the convalescent and acute COVID-19 samples. Sources were T cells, B-cell-depleted T cells, or PBMCs; the material itself was cDNA or gDNA.

The CDR3 has 15 residues. Per germline, CDR1 MNHEY and CDR2 SVGAGI. V dropped 0 bases and J dropped 6; count of bases not matched to a gene: 4. Only a few counts were recorded for this clone. This same CDR3 is encoded by further DNA sequences in the sample. The method was immunoSEQ multiplex PCR; TCRdb's version includes in-frame clones alone and lacks a portion of them. Of around 130,000 clones in the sample, roughly 82% were seen once. The V call is TRBV6-5, the J call TRBJ1-4; 7 bases map to TRBD1. Input material: peripheral blood. This receptor was taken from a human donor in a cohort sampled during active COVID-19. CDR3 protein: CASSYSGTVDEKLFF. CDR3 nucleotides: TGTGCCAGCAGTTACTCAGGGACAGTTGATGAAAAACTGTTTTTT.